The source of this T cell receptor (beta chain) is a study of CD8+CD57+ T cells in acquired aplastic anemia. V lost 4 bases and J lost 0, with 9 bases in between. Germline CDR1 and CDR2: KGHDR and SFDVKD. This CDR3 has 15 amino acids. TCR beta VDJ and CDR3 were profiled, and genomic DNA was the template. One entry per CDR3 protein, called by TCRdb with MiXCR from the reads. The sample holds roughly 98,000 distinct CDR3 sequences, around 70% seen once. CD8+CD57+ cell expansion, shown by flow cytometry, had occurred in the patients selected for sequencing. With no exception, the patients had severe acquired aplastic anemia.

Material for sequencing was sorted CD4+, CD8+, or CD8+CD57+ T cells (not recorded which) from PBMCs. The V gene is TRBV24-1, the J gene TRBJ1-5, with D perhaps matching TRBD1 (5 bases). The clonotype originates from a human donor with aplastic anemia. The CDR3 bases are TGTGCCACCAGTGACACCAGGGCTAGCAATCAGCCCCAGCATTTT. It translates to CATSDTRASNQPQHF.